This is a list of T cell receptor beta chains from one sample in a study of CD8 T cells in ankylosing spondylitis. One entry per CDR3 protein results from TCRdb running MiXCR on the 5' RACE reads. Among around 150,000 distinct CDR3 sequences listed, about 16% were seen once. The sequenced sample consisted of blood, either unsorted or a sorted T cell fraction (not recorded which). These receptors originate from a male donor with ankylosing spondylitis or in good health (not recorded which). Each CDR3 is given with its conserved first and last residue. D genes are given only for firm matches. The size entry is marked missing in some rows and otherwise reads once, few, many or a size class.

CDR3 protein: CATRGDSGRPGELFF
CDR3 DNA: TGTGCCACACGAGGTGATAGCGGGAGACCCGGGGAGCTGTTTTTT
V gene: TRBV6-4
D gene: TRBD2
J gene: TRBJ2-2
clone size: -
CDR3 length: 15

CDR3 protein: CSATEETQYF
CDR3 DNA: TGCAGTGCTACCGAAGAGACCCAGTACTTC
V gene: TRBV20-1
D gene: -
J gene: TRBJ2-5
clone size: many
CDR3 length: 10

CDR3 protein: CASRRVGLPYEQYF
CDR3 DNA: TGTGCCAGCAGAAGAGTGGGGTTACCCTACGAGCAGTACTTC
V gene: TRBV12-3/TRBV12-4
D gene: -
J gene: TRBJ2-7
clone size: many
CDR3 length: 14

CDR3 protein: CASTPAGAGGDGGQYF
CDR3 DNA: TGTGCCAGCACCCCCGCCGGCGCGGGAGGCGATGGGGGGCAGTATTTT
V gene: TRBV28
D gene: TRBD2
J gene: TRBJ2-3
clone size: many
CDR3 length: 16

CDR3 protein: CASSPHAYEQYF
CDR3 DNA: TGTGCCAGCAGCCCACATGCCTACGAGCAGTACTTC
V gene: TRBV3-1
D gene: -
J gene: TRBJ2-7
clone size: -
CDR3 length: 12

CDR3 protein: CASRGGVRGQETQYF
CDR3 DNA: TGCGCCAGCCGAGGTGGCGTTCGGGGACAAGAGACCCAGTACTTC
V gene: TRBV5-1
D gene: -
J gene: TRBJ2-5
clone size: many
CDR3 length: 15

CDR3 protein: CATSGPPGTGELYGYTF
CDR3 DNA: TGTGCCACCAGTGGCCCGCCAGGGACAGGAGAACTCTATGGCTACACCTTC
V gene: TRBV24-1
D gene: TRBD1
J gene: TRBJ1-2
clone size: few
CDR3 length: 17

CDR3 protein: CASSAGRESRETQYF
CDR3 DNA: TGTGCCAGCTCCGCGGGGCGGGAATCCCGGGAGACCCAGTACTTC
V gene: TRBV18
D gene: -
J gene: TRBJ2-5
clone size: few
CDR3 length: 15

CDR3 protein: CASSLDAGGLEYF
CDR3 DNA: TGTGCCAGCAGCTTGGATGCGGGAGGATTGGAGTACTTC
V gene: TRBV11-1
D gene: TRBD2
J gene: TRBJ2-7
clone size: -
CDR3 length: 13

CDR3 protein: CSVDGDRLTDTQYF
CDR3 DNA: TGCAGCGTTGACGGGGACAGACTCACAGATACGCAGTATTTT
V gene: TRBV29-1
D gene: TRBD1
J gene: TRBJ2-3
clone size: few
CDR3 length: 14

CDR3 protein: CSATTGFWGETQYF
CDR3 DNA: TGCAGTGCTACCACTGGCTTTTGGGGAGAGACCCAGTACTTC
V gene: TRBV20-1
D gene: -
J gene: TRBJ2-5
clone size: many
CDR3 length: 14

CDR3 protein: CAISAGTGTYEQYF
CDR3 DNA: TGTGCCATCAGTGCCGGGACAGGGACCTACGAGCAGTACTTC
V gene: TRBV10-3
D gene: TRBD1
J gene: TRBJ2-7
clone size: many
CDR3 length: 14

CDR3 protein: CATSKTSGQETQYF
CDR3 DNA: TGTGCCACCAGCAAGACTAGCGGACAAGAGACCCAGTACTTC
V gene: TRBV15
D gene: TRBD2
J gene: TRBJ2-5
clone size: many
CDR3 length: 14

CDR3 protein: CASSQTASGNVF
CDR3 DNA: TGCGCCAGCAGCCAAACAGCTAGCGGGAACGTCTTC
V gene: TRBV5-1
D gene: TRBD2
J gene: TRBJ2-5
clone size: -
CDR3 length: 12

CDR3 protein: CASSQETSGSSYEQYF
CDR3 DNA: TGCGCCAGCAGCCAAGAGACTAGCGGGAGTAGTTACGAGCAGTACTTC
V gene: TRBV4-1
D gene: TRBD2
J gene: TRBJ2-7
clone size: few
CDR3 length: 16

CDR3 protein: CASSLSPQYNEQFF
CDR3 DNA: TGCGCCAGCAGCTTAAGTCCCCAGTACAATGAGCAGTTCTTC
V gene: TRBV5-1
D gene: -
J gene: TRBJ2-1
clone size: many
CDR3 length: 14

CDR3 protein: CASSPARDSAQHF
CDR3 DNA: TGTGCCAGCTCACCAGCGCGGGACAGCGCCCAGCATTTT
V gene: TRBV18
D gene: TRBD1
J gene: TRBJ1-5
clone size: -
CDR3 length: 13

CDR3 protein: CASSRQGANFNYGYTF
CDR3 DNA: TGTGCCAGCAGCCGACAGGGGGCGAACTTCAACTATGGCTACACCTTC
V gene: TRBV7-9
D gene: TRBD1
J gene: TRBJ1-2
clone size: few
CDR3 length: 16

CDR3 protein: CASSRDGSNSPLHF
CDR3 DNA: TGTGCCAGCAGCCGGGACGGTTCGAATTCACCCCTCCACTTT
V gene: TRBV12-3/TRBV12-4
D gene: -
J gene: TRBJ1-6
clone size: -
CDR3 length: 14

CDR3 protein: CASSLSSGGTEAFF
CDR3 DNA: TGTGCCAGCAGTTTATCATCCGGGGGCACTGAAGCTTTCTTT
V gene: TRBV27
D gene: -
J gene: TRBJ1-1
clone size: -
CDR3 length: 14